The TCR beta chain described here comes from a study of blood T cell repertoires in COVID-19. Clones were sequenced by immunoSEQ multiplex PCR, and TCRdb holds only the in-frame ones, with some missing. The table lists thousands of clones, about 88% of them singletons, with 8.5% in the top ten. CDR1 is MNHEY and CDR2 is SVGAGI in the germline V gene. V was pared by 6 bases and J by 8 bases, with 22 bases between. This CDR3 comprises 15 residues. This clonotype was obtained from a human donor in a cohort sampled during active COVID-19. The donor label of this sample is uncertain. Specimen: peripheral blood. This chain links TRBV6-5 with TRBJ1-2; no clear D gene. Here the CDR3 reads CASRGGALWSRGYTF. The CDR3 coding sequence is TGTGCCAGCAGGGGAGGCGCGCTGTGGTCTCGGGGCTACACCTTC.